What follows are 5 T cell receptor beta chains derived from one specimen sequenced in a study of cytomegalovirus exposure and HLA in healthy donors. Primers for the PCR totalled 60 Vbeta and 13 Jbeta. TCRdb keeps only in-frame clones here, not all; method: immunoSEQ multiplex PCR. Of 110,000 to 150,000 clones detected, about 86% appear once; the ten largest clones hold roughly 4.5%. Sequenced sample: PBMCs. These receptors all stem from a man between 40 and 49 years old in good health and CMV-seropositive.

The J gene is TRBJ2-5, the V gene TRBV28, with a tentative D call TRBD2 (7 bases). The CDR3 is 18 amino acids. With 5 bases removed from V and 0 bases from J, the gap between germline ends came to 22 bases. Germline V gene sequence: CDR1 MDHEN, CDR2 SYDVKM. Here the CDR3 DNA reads TGTGCCAGCAGTCAAGGGGGGGGCCCGGGGCGGCACCAAGAGACCCAGTACTTC. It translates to CASSQGGGPGRHQETQYF.

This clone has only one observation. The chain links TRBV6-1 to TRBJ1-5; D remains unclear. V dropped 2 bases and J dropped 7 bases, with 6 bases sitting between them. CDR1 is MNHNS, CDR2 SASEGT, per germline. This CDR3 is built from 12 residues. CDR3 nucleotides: TGTGCCAGCAGTGAAATGGGCCAGCCCCAGCATTTT. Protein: CASSEMGQPQHF.

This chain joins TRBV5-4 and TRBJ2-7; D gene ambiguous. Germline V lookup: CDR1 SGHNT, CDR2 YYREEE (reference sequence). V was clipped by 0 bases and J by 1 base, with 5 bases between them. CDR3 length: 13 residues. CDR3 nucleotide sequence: TGTGCCAGCAGCTTGGACAGATCCTACGAGCAGTACTTC. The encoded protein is CASSLDRSYEQYF.

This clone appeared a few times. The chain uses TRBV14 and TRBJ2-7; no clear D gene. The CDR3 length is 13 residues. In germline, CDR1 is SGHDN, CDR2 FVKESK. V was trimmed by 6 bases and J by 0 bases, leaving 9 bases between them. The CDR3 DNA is TGTGCCAGCAGGCCGTCCGGCTCCTACGAGCAGTACTTC. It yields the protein CASRPSGSYEQYF.

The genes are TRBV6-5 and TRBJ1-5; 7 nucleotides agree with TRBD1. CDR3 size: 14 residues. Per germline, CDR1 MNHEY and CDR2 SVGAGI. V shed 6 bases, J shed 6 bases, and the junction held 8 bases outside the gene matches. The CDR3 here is CASRPTGARQPQHF. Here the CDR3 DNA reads TGTGCCAGCAGACCCACAGGGGCACGTCAGCCCCAGCATTTT.